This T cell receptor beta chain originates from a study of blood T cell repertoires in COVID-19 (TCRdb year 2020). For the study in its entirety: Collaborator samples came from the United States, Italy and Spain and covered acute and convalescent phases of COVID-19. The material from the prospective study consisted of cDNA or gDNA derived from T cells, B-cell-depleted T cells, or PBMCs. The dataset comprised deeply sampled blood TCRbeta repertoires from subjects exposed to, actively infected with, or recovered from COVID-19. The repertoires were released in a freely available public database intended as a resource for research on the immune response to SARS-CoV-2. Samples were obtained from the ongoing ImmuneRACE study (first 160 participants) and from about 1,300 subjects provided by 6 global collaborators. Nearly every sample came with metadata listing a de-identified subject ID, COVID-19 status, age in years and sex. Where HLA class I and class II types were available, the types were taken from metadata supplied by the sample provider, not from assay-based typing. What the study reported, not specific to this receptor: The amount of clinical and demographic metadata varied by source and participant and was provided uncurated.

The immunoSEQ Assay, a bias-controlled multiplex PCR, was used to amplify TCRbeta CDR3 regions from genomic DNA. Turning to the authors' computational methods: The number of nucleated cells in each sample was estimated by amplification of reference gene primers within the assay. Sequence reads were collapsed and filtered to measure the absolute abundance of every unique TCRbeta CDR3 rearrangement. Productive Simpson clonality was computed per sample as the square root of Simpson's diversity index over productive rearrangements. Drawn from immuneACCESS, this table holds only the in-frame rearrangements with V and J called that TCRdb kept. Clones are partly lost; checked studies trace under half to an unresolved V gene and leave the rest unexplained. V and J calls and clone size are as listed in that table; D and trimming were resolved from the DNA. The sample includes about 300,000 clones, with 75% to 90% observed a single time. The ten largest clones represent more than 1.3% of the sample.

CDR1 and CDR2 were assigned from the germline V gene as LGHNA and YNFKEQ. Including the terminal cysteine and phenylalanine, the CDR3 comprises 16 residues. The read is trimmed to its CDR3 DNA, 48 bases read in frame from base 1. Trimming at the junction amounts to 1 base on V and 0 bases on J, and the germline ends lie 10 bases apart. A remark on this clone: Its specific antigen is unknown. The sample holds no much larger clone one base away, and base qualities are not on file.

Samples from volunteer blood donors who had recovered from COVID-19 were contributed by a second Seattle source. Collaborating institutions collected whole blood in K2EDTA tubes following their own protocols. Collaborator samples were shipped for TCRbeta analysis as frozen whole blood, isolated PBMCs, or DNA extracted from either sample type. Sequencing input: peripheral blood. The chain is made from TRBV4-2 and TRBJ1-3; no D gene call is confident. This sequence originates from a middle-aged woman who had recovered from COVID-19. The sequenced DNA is TGTGCCAGCAGCCAAGTAAGCGGGGACTCTGGAAACACCATATATTTT. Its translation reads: CASSQVSGDSGNTIYF.